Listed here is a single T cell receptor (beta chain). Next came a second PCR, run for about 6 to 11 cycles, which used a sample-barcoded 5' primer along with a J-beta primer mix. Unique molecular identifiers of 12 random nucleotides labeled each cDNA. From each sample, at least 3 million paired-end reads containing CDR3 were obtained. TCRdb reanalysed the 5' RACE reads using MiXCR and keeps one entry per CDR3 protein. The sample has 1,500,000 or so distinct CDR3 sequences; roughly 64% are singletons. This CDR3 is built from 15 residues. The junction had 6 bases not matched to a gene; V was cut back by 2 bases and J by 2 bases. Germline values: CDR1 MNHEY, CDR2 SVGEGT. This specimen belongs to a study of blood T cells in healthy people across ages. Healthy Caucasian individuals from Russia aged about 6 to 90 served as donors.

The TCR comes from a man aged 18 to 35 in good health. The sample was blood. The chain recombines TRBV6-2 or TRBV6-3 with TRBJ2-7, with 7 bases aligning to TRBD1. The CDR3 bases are TGTGCCAGCAGTTACCGACAGGGAAAAACCTACGAGCAGTACTTC. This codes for CASSYRQGKTYEQYF.